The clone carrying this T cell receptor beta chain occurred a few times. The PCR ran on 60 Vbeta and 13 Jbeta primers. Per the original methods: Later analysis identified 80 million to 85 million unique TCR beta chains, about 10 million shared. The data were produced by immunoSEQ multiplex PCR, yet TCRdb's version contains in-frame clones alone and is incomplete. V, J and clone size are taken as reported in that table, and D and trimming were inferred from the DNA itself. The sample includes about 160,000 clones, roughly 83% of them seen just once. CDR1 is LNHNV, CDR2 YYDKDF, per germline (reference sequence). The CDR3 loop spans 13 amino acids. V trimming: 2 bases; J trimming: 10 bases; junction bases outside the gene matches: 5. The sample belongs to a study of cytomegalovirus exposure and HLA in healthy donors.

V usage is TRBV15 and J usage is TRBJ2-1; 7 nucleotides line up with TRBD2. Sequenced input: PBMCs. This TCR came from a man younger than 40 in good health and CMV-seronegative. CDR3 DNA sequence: TGTGCCACCAGCAGAACAGGAGCGGGAGAGCAGTTCTTC. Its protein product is CATSRTGAGEQFF.